This TCR beta chain was captured in a study of response to subunit inactivated influenza vaccine. Study-wide points: Each seasonal flu vaccination may recruit only limited new T cells, authors suggested.

To note about this clonotype: What it binds is unknown.

Trimming pared 3 bases from V and 7 bases from J, leaving 12 bases between. The CDR3 is 13 residues long. From germline, CDR1 is SGHAT and CDR2 FQNNGV. TCRdb reprocessed the RT-PCR reads with MiXCR, giving one entry per CDR3 protein. The table records hundreds of thousands of distinct CDR3 sequences, approximately 15% of them present only once. The sample was PBMCs from blood, taken less than 15 days before vaccination. This clonotype was sampled from a man aged 45-60 years who received an inactivated influenza vaccine. The rearrangement uses TRBV11-2 and TRBJ1-2; a possible D gene is TRBD1 (5 bases). In DNA, the CDR3 is TGTGCCAGCAGCTTCCAGGGAGGAGGTGGCTACACCTTC. It specifies CASSFQGGGGYTF.